This TCR beta chain is drawn from a study of control samples from healthy donors and cancer patients. TCRdb keeps only in-frame clones here, not all; method: immunoSEQ multiplex PCR. This repertoire shows 150,000 or so clones, about 86% found once; its top ten account for nearly 5%. This CDR3 has 15 residues. Germline CDR1 is LGHDT and CDR2 is YNNKEL (reference sequence). V was shortened by 6 bases and J by 0 bases, with 12 bases between the two germline ends. Specimen: blood. This chain connects TRBV3-1 (or the pseudogene TRBV3-2) to TRBJ2-1, with unresolved D. The TCR was taken from a woman in her thirties in good health. The CDR3 DNA reads TGTGCCAGCAGTCGGACCGAGAGCTCCTACAATGAGCAGTTCTTC. It translates to CASSRTESSYNEQFF.